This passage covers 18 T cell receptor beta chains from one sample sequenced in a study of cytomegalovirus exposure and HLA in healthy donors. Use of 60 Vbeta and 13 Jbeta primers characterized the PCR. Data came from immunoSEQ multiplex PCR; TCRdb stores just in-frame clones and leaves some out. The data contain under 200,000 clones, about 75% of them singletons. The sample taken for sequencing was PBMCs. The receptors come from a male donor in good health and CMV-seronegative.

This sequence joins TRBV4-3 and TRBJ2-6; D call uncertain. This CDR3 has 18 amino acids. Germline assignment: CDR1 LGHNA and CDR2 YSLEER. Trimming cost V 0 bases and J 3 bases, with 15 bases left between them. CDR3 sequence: CASSQDRGGHSGANVLTF. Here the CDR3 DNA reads TGCGCCAGCAGCCAAGATCGTGGTGGGCACAGTGGGGCCAACGTCCTGACTTTC.

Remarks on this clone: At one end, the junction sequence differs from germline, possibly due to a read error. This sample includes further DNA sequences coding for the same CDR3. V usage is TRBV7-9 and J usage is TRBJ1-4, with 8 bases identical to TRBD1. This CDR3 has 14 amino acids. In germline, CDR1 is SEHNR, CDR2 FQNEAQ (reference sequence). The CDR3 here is CASSLQGQGEKLFF. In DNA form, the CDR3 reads TGTGCCAGCAGCTTACAAGGACAGGGTGAAAAGCTGTTTTTT.

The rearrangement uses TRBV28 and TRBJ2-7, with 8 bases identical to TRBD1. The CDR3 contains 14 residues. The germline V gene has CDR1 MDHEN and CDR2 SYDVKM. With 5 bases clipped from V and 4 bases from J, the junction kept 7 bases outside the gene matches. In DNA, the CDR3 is TGTGCCAGCAGTATTACAGGGGGTGATTACGAGCAGTACTTC. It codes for CASSITGGDYEQYF.

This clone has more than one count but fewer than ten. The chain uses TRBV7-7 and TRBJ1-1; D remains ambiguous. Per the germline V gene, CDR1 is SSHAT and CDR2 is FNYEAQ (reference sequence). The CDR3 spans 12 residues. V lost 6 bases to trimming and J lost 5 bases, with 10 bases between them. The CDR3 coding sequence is TGTGCCAGCAGGCTCGGAGGTACTGAAGCTTTCTTT. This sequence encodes CASRLGGTEAFF. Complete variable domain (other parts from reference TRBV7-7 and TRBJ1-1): GAGVSQSPRYKVTKRGQDVTLRCDPISSHATLYWYQQALGQGPEFLTYFNYEAQPDKSGLPSDRFSAERPEGSISTLTIQRTEQRDSAMYRCASRLGGTEAFFGQGTRLTVV.

The CDR3 DNA is TGTGCCAGCAGCTTCTACACCGGGGAGCTGTTTTTT. It encodes CASSFYTGELFF. The V call is TRBV7-2, the J call TRBJ2-2; no definite D call. Germline lookup yields CDR1 SGHTA and CDR2 FQGNSA. Trimming stripped 3 bases from V and 3 bases from J, with 2 bases between. The CDR3 consists of 12 residues. The variable domain in full, with the rest retrieved from reference TRBV7-2 and TRBJ2-2, is GAGVSQSPSNKVTEKGKDVELRCDPISGHTALYWYRQSLGQGLEFLIYFQGNSAPDKSGLPSDRFSAERTGGSVSTLTIQRTQQEDSAVYLCASSFYTGELFFGEGSRLTVL.

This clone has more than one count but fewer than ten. The CDR3 loop reads CASSLQGVVGYEQYF. CDR3 DNA: TGTGCCAGCAGTCTCCAGGGGGTGGTTGGGTACGAGCAGTACTTC. This chain links TRBV6-5 with TRBJ2-7, with 7 bases matching TRBD1. This CDR3 is 15 amino acids long. CDR1 is MNHEY, CDR2 SVGAGI, per germline. V shed 5 bases, J shed 4 bases, and the junction held 11 bases outside the gene matches.

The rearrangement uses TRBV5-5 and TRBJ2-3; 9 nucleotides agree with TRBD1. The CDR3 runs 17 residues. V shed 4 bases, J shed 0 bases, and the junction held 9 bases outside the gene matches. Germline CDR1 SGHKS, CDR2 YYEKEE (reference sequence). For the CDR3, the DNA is TGTGCCAGCAGCGGGACCGGGACAGGGTATAGCACAGATACGCAGTATTTT. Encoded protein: CASSGTGTGYSTDTQYF. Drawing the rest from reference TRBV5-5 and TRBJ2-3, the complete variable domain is DAGVTQSPTHLIKTRGQQVTLRCSPISGHKSVSWYQQVLGQGPQFIFQYYEKEERGRGNFPDRFSARQFPNYSSELNVNALLLGDSALYLCASSGTGTGYSTDTQYFGPGTRLTVL.

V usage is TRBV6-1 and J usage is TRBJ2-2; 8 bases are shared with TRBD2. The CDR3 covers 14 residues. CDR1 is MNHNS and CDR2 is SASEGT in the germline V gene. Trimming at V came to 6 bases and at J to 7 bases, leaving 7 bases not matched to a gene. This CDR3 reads CASSPGLGIGELFF. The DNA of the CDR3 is TGTGCCAGCAGCCCGGGACTAGGGATCGGGGAGCTGTTTTTT.

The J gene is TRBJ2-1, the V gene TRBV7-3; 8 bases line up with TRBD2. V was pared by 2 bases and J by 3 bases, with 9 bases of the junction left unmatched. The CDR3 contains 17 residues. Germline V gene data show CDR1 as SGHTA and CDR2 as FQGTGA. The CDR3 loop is CASSLGQRERRYNEQFF. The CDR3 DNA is TGTGCCAGCAGCTTAGGACAGCGGGAGAGACGCTACAATGAGCAGTTCTTC.

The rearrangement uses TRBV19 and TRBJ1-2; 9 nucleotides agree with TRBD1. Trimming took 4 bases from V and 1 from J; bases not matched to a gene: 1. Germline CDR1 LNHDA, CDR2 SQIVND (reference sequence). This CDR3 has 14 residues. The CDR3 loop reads CASSTTGGNYGYTF. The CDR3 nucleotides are TGTGCCAGTAGTACGACAGGGGGTAACTATGGCTACACCTTC.

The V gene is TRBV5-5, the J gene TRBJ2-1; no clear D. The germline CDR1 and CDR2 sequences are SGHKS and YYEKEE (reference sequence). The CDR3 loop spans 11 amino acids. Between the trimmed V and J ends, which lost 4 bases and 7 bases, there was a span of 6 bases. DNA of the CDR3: TGTGCCAGCAGCCCCCAGAATGAGCAGTTCTTC. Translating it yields CASSPQNEQFF.

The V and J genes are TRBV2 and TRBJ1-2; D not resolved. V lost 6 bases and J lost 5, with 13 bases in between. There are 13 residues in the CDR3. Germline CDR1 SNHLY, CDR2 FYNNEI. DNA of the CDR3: TGTGCCAGCAGCGGAGGGCAGCGGTATGGCTACACCTTC. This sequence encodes CASSGGQRYGYTF.

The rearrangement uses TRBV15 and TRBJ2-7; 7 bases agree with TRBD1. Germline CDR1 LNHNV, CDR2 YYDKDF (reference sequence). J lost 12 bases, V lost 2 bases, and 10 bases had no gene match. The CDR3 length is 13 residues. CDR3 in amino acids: CATSRSPDGDRYF. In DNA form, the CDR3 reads TGTGCCACCAGCAGATCACCTGATGGGGACAGGTACTTC.

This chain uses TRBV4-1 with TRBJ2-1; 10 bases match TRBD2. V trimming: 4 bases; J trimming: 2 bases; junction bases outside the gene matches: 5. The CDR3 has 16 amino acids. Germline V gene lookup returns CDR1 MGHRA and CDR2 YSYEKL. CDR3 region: CASSRNSGGTYNEQFF. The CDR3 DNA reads TGCGCCAGCAGCCGTAATAGCGGGGGGACCTACAATGAGCAGTTCTTC.

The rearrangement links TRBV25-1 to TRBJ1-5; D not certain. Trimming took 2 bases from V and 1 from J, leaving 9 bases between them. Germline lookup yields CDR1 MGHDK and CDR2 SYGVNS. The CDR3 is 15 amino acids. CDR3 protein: CASSEPGSSNQPQHF. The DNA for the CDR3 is TGTGCCAGCAGTGAACCCGGGTCGAGCAATCAGCCCCAGCATTTT. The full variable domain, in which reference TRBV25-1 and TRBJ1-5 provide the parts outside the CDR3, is EADIYQTPRYLVIGTGKKITLECSQTMGHDKMYWYQQDPGMELHLIHYSYGVNSTEKGDLSSESTVSRIRTEHFPLTLESARPSHTSQYLCASSEPGSSNQPQHFGDGTRLSIL.

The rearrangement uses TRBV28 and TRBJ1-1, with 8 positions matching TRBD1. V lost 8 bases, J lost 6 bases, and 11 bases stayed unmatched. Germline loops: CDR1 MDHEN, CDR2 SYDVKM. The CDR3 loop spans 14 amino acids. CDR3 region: CASRTGGEFPEAFF. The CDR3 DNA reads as TGTGCCAGCCGCACAGGGGGAGAATTTCCTGAAGCTTTCTTT. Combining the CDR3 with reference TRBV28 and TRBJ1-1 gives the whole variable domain DVKVTQSSRYLVKRTGEKVFLECVQDMDHENMFWYRQDPGLGLRLIYFSYDVKMKEKGDIPEGYSVSREKKERFSLILESASTNQTSMYLCASRTGGEFPEAFFGQGTRLTVV.

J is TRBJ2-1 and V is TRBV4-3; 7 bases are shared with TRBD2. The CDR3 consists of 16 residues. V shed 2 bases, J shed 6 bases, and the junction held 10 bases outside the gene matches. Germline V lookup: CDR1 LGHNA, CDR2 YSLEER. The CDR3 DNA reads TGCGCCAGCAGCCAATCGCTAGCGGAAGAAGGCAATGAGCAGTTCTTC. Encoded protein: CASSQSLAEEGNEQFF.

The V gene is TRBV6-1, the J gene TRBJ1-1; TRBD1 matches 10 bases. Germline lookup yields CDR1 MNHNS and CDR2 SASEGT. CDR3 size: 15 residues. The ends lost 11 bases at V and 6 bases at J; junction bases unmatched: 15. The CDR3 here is CASGTGDFGASEAFF. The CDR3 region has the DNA TGTGCCTCTGGGACAGGGGACTTTGGGGCCTCTGAAGCTTTCTTT.